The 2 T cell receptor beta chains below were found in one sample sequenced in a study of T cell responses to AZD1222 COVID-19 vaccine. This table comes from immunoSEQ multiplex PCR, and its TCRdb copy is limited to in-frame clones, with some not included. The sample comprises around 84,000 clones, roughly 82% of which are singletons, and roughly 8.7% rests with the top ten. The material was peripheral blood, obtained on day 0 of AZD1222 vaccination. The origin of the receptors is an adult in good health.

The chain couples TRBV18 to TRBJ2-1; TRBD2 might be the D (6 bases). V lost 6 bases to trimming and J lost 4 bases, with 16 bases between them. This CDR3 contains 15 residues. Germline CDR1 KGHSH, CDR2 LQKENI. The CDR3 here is CASSRDSSTYNEQFF. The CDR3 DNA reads TGTGCCAGCTCGCGGGACTCCAGTACTTACAATGAGCAGTTCTTC.

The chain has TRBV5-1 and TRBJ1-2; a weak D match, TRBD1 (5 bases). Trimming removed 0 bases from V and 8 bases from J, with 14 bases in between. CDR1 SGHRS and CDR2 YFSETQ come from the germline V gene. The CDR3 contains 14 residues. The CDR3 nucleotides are TGCGCCAGCAGCTTGGGGGACCGCCAGGAAGGCTACACCTTC. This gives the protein CASSLGDRQEGYTF.